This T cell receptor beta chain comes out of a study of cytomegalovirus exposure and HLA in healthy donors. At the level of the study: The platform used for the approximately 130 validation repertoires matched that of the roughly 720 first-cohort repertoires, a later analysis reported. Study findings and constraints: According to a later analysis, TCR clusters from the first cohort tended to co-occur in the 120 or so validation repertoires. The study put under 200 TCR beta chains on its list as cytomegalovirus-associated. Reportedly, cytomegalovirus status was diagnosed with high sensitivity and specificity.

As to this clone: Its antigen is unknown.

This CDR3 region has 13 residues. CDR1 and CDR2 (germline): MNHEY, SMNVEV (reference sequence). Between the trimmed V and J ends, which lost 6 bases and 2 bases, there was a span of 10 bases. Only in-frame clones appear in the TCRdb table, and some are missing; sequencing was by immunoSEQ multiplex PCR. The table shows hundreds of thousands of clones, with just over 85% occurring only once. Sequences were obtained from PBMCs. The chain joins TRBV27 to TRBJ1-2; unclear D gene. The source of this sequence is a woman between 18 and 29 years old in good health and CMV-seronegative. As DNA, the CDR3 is TGTGCCAGCAGCAAATTACAGAACTATGGCTACACCTTC. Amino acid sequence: CASSKLQNYGYTF.